Each of the 7 T cell receptor beta chains below was sequenced from the same sample in a study of blood T cell repertoires in COVID-19. Libraries were prepared by immunoSEQ multiplex PCR; TCRdb keeps only in-frame clonotypes and omits some of them. This table has some 300,000 clones, roughly 91% appearing once. Sequencing used PBMCs or T cells enriched from blood (not recorded which). All receptors come from a woman in her sixties or seventies in a cohort exposed to, infected with or recovered from COVID-19 (not recorded which).

This chain joins TRBV30 and TRBJ2-2, with 7 nucleotides matching TRBD1. Germline CDR1 GTSNPN, CDR2 SVGIG (reference sequence). The length of the CDR3 is 13 residues. Unmatched junction bases numbered 4, after V lost 3 bases and J lost 6 bases. The CDR3 DNA sequence: TGTGCCTGGAGCGACAGGGTCCCCGGGGAGCTGTTTTTT. Translating gives CAWSDRVPGELFF.

The chain employs TRBV3-1 (or the pseudogene TRBV3-2) and TRBJ1-5; no reliable D call. CDR3 length equals 16 residues. V lost 1 base and J lost 4, with 14 bases in between. Looked up from germline, CDR1 is LGHDT and CDR2 is YNNKEL (reference sequence). The CDR3 region is CASSQGGRGINQPQHF. The CDR3, as DNA: TGTGCCAGCAGCCAAGGAGGGCGGGGAATTAATCAGCCCCAGCATTTT.

The chain recombines TRBV5-1 with TRBJ2-1; unclear D gene. The V gene's germline CDR1 is SGHRS and CDR2 YFSETQ. The CDR3 extends over 14 amino acids. The V gene lost 4 bases and the J gene lost 9 bases, with 17 bases spanning the gap. As DNA, the CDR3 is TGCGCCAGCAGCCCTCCAGAGGCGGTTCCTGAGCAGTTCTTC. Encoded protein: CASSPPEAVPEQFF.

This chain uses TRBV2 with TRBJ1-1; TRBD1 matches 8 bases. CDR1 and CDR2 from the germline V gene are SNHLY and FYNNEI. J gave up 0 bases and V 6 bases, and 6 bases lay outside the gene matches. This CDR3 has 15 residues. CDR3 sequence: CASRVSTGVNTEAFF. The CDR3 DNA follows: TGTGCCAGCAGAGTATCGACAGGGGTGAACACTGAAGCTTTCTTT.

In its sample, this clone was seen once. J is TRBJ1-1 and V is TRBV11-2; D is ambiguous. Germline CDR1 reads SGHAT; CDR2 reads FQNNGV. V dropped 1 base and J dropped 5 bases, with 11 bases sitting between them. The CDR3 is made up of 14 amino acids. CDR3 sequence: CASSLVPGGTEAFF. For the CDR3, the DNA is TGTGCCAGCAGCTTAGTACCGGGAGGGACTGAAGCTTTCTTT.

The CDR3: CASSTGTATNYGYTF. Written as DNA, the CDR3 is TGTGCCAGCAGCACTGGGACAGCTACTAACTATGGCTACACCTTC. The genes are TRBV9 and TRBJ1-2; 7 nucleotides align to TRBD1. The V segment lost 4 bases and the J segment 0 bases; nucleotides outside the gene matches: 6. Looked up from germline, CDR1 is SGDLS and CDR2 is YYNGEE. This CDR3 contains 15 residues.

V gene TRBV19 combines with J gene TRBJ1-1, with 8 bases fitting TRBD1. The CDR3 is 15 amino acids. Germline loops: CDR1 LNHDA, CDR2 SQIVND (reference sequence). After removal of 4 bases from V and 1 base from J, the junction contained 5 bases not matched to a gene. For the CDR3, the DNA is TGTGCCAGTAGTACCAACGGACAGGGGAACACTGAAGCTTTCTTT. This codes for CASSTNGQGNTEAFF.